This TCR beta chain was captured by sequencing in a study of CD8+ T cells in alopecia areata (dated by TCRdb to 2016 to 2019). Study-wide context: The treated patients, all with moderate-to-severe alopecia areata, were enrolled in an open-label pilot trial of oral tofacitinib given at 5 to 10 mg twice daily. Tofacitinib was given for 6 to 18 months, followed by 6 months of follow-up off drug to assess delayed response and recurrence. High-throughput TCRbeta sequencing was used to examine T cell clonal expansion in alopecia areata in both the C3H/HeJ mouse model and human patients. In humans, TCRbeta sequencing was performed on scalp tissue and on sorted CD4+ and CD8+ peripheral blood T cells from healthy controls and from patients with patchy or totalis/universalis alopecia areata. Patients on tofacitinib were biopsied at baseline and after 4 and 24 weeks of treatment, and several of the patients also had a later scalp biopsy. Scalp clonality was compared among normal scalp (n=4), patchy alopecia areata scalp (n=8), and alopecia totalis/universalis scalp (n=8). RNA came from the PAXgene miRNA kit for fixed scalp, the miRNeasy kit for PBMCs, and the RNeasy kit for mouse skin. TCRbeta CDR3 regions were amplified by immunoSEQ multiplex PCR using 35 Vbeta forward and 13 Jbeta reverse primers.

Germline trimming amounts to 0 bases on V and 2 bases on J, with 3 as the count of junction bases outside the gene matches. Spanning cysteine to phenylalanine, the CDR3 consists of 16 amino acids. Solely the CDR3 DNA is kept, with 48 bases framed from the first base. CDR1 and CDR2 were assigned from the germline V gene as SGHTA and FQGNSA. Concerning this clone itself: Its binding antigen is unknown. Per-nucleotide qualities are absent, and no much larger clonotype sits a single base away.

Reading the label with the study, this specimen's time point is: baseline before oral tofacitinib. Lesional scalp punch biopsies and peripheral blood were collected from alopecia areata patients. PBMCs were isolated by density centrifugation and stained for CD3, CD4 and CD8, after which CD4+ and CD8+ T cells were sorted on a FACSAria. Receptor amplification or capture employed the immunoSEQ multiplex PCR assay. For TCR sequencing, RNA was extracted from every sample and reverse transcribed into cDNA to serve as template. SuperScript III was used to make first-strand cDNA, primed with a 2:1 mix of oligo-dT and random hexamers. A synthetic immune receptor repertoire was used to assess amplification bias, and residual bias was removed computationally. On the authors' methods: Raw reads were preprocessed to remove errors, and CDR3 was defined according to IMGT conventions as the region from the conserved cysteine to phenylalanine. Clonality was computed as 1 minus the Shannon entropy, with the entropy normalized by log2 of the number of productive unique TCRs. Scalp TCRbeta sequences were cross-referenced with sorted blood CD4 and CD8 repertoires so that the CD4 or CD8 identity of scalp clones could be inferred. TCRdb took this table from immuneACCESS and kept in-frame rearrangements with V and J called. Such tables lack part of the clones; where checked against another copy, unresolved V genes explain under half of the gap, and the rest is unexplained. Clone size and V and J calls were adopted from that table, with D and trimming inferred from the DNA. The sample table contains 110,000 to 150,000 clones; only one count was recorded for approximately 50% of them. The top ten hold about 1% of the sample.

Findings and caveats that apply to the study as a whole: Scalp TCR repertoire analysis is complicated because resident alphabeta T cells in normal human skin are also sequenced, whereas mouse skin is dominated by gammadelta T cells. Compared with normal scalp, lesional scalp had higher clonality and more expanded CD8+ clones, particularly in alopecia totalis/universalis, a pattern that suggests antigenic drive. Shared TCR sequences between patients were less evident than in mice, which may be partly attributable to HLA diversity in the patient population.

Sequencing used CD4+ T cells sorted from blood, obtained at week 0. This sequence uses TRBV7-2 and TRBJ2-7; the central 11 bases match TRBD1. This receptor was identified in a human donor with alopecia areata. The CDR3: CASSLAPGQGAYEQYF. The DNA is TGTGCCAGCAGCTTAGCCCCGGGACAGGGGGCCTACGAGCAGTACTTC.